This T cell receptor (beta chain) originates from a study of blood T cells in healthy people across ages. This clonotype was seen a few times. What it binds is not known. The junction departs from the called germline gene at one end, perhaps through a read error. Primed by a sample-barcoded 5' primer and a J-beta primer mix, a second PCR proceeded for about 7 to 12 cycles. TCRdb analysed the 5' RACE reads with MiXCR anew, one entry per CDR3 protein. The sample includes some 1,000,000 distinct CDR3 sequences, under 30% of them seen just once. CDR3 length: 15 amino acids. Germline CDR1 SGHAT, CDR2 FQDESV (reference sequence). Study conclusions and caveats: Researchers report that TCR beta diversity correlated strongly with naive T cell percentage. Whereas aged donors had fewer naive CD4+ cells, long-lived donors had more of them and higher diversity.

The extraction recovered at least 6 micrograms of total RNA per sample. This sample was shared with a second study, whose subject was T cells of mothers and their children.

The source of this sequence is a girl aged 2 to 10 in good health. Sample: blood. The J gene is TRBJ2-7, the V gene TRBV11-1, with 8 bases matching TRBD1. CDR3 residues: CASSLQAGGYYERYF. The CDR3 nucleotides read TGTGCCAGCAGCTTACAGGCAGGGGGCTACTACGAGCGGTACTTC. The full variable domain, its missing parts supplied by reference TRBV11-1 and TRBJ2-7, is EAEVAQSPRYKITEKSQAVAFWCDPISGHATLYWYRQILGQGPELLVQFQDESVVDDSQLPKDRFSAERLKGVDSTLKIQPAELGDSAMYLCASSLQAGGYYERYFGPGTRLTVT.